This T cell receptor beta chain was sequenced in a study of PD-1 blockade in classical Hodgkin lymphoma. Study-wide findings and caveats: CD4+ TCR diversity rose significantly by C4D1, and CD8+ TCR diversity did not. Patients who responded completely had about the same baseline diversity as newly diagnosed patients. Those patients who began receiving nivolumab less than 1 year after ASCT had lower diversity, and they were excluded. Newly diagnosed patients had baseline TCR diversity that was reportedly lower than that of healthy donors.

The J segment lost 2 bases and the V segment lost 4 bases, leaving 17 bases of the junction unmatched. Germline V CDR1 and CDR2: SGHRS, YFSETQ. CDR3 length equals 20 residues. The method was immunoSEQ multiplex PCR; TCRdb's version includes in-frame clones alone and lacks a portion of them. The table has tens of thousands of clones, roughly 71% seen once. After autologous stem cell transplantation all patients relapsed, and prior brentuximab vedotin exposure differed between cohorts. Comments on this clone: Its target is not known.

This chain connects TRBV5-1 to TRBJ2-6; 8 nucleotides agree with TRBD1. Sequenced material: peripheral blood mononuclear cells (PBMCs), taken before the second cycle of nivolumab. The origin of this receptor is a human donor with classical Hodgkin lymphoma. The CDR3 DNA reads TGCGCCAGCAGCCGGATCCGTCCGGAGACAGGGGAAACTGGGGCCAACGTCCTGACTTTC. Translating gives CASSRIRPETGETGANVLTF.